The entry that follows covers one T cell receptor (beta chain) sequence. The target antigen is unknown. This sample is drawn from a study of shared clonotypes between healthy human individuals. General study findings and limits: On the whole, naive subsets had larger estimated richness than memory subsets had. A few donors showed sharing of about 5.5% of naive CD4 clonotypes. Rarefaction exposed incomplete sorted-subset sequencing despite large depth.

Naive CD8 cells were CD45RO-negative, positively selected for CCR7, excluding terminally differentiated effector memory CD45RA+ cells. Healthy HIV-negative adults with no recent acute infections or vaccinations were recruited as donors. The assay was immunoSEQ multiplex PCR, and TCRdb's table has in-frame clones only and misses some. The table shows a few million clones, with 80% to 95% occurring only once. Germline V gives CDR1 SEHNR, CDR2 FQNEAQ (reference sequence). The germline V and J ends were trimmed by 5 bases and 0 bases, with 11 bases remaining between them. The CDR3 contains 15 residues. The source is a man aged 18 to 30 in good health. Some clones in this sample may be carry-over from other donors' samples. The chain is built from TRBV7-9 and TRBJ2-4, with D possibly TRBD1 on 6 matching bases. Sequenced material: naive CD8+ T cells from PBMCs. CDR3 sequence reads: CASSLRGIAKNIQYF. Here the CDR3 DNA reads TGTGCCAGCAGCCTCAGGGGAATAGCCAAAAACATTCAGTACTTC. The full variable domain, rest sourced from reference TRBV7-9 and TRBJ2-4, is DTGVSQNPRHKITKRGQNVTFRCDPISEHNRLYWYRQTLGQGPEFLTYFQNEAQLEKSRLLSDRFSAERPKGSFSTLEIQRTEQGDSAMYLCASSLRGIAKNIQYFGAGTRLSVL.